This T cell receptor beta chain was identified during a study of cytomegalovirus exposure and HLA in healthy donors. Findings of the study overall: A later analysis linked a missense DCLRE1C variant to TCR beta V- and J-gene trimming. Indistinguishability led to the exclusion of some V segments, TRBV6-2 and TRBV6-3 included. In a later analysis, HLA-C alleles had the fewest associated TCRs, DRB1 alleles the most.

On this clone: Its target is not known.

The study ran its PCR with 60 Vbeta and 13 Jbeta primers. Assay used: immunoSEQ multiplex PCR; TCRdb lists only in-frame clones, some missing. Its table records around 74,000 clones. The V and J ends lost 4 bases and 2 bases, in that order; junction bases with no gene match: 13. The CDR3 has 18 amino acids. Germline V gives CDR1 SGHDT, CDR2 YYEEEE. The TCR originated in a man in his fifties in good health and CMV-seropositive. The rearrangement links TRBV5-6 to TRBJ2-7; 12 positions agree with TRBD2. The material sequenced was PBMCs. The CDR3 loop is CASSAPGLAGGGPYEQYF. In DNA, the CDR3 is TGTGCCAGCAGCGCACCGGGACTAGCGGGTGGGGGGCCCTACGAGCAGTACTTC.